The T cell receptor beta chain described here comes from a study of blood T cell repertoires in COVID-19. Clones were read by immunoSEQ multiplex PCR, and TCRdb kept only the in-frame ones, dropping some. The sample includes fewer than 200,000 clones, approximately 90% seen only once; the top ten take roughly a fifth. Germline CDR1 reads SGDLS; CDR2 reads YYNGEE. Trimming took 0 bases from V and 2 from J; bases not matched to a gene: 6. CDR3 length: 18 residues. The specimen sequenced was peripheral blood. The rearrangement links TRBV9 to TRBJ2-3; 13 bases align to TRBD2. This TCR derives from a man aged 55 to 70 with active or convalescent COVID-19. In DNA, the CDR3 is TGTGCCAGCAGCGTAGGAGGGGGACTAGCGGGGACCACAGATACGCAGTATTTT. Translating it yields CASSVGGGLAGTTDTQYF.